The present entry profiles one TCR beta chain with its context. As yet, its antigen is unknown. These data belong to a study of beta chain features in type 1 diabetes. Overall study results and limits: TCRB CDR3s were moderately but significantly shorter in Type 1 diabetes patients in all four CD4+ subsets.

The CDR3 length is 13 residues. CDR1 SNHLY and CDR2 FYNNEI come from the germline V gene. The ends were cut back, 9 bases at V and 7 bases at J, with 18 bases in the middle. Reverse transcribing all isolated RNA meant expressed TCRB transcripts were sequenced. Profiled with immunoSEQ multiplex PCR; TCRdb holds only in-frame clones, not every one. The table lists about 230,000 clones, around 15% of them singletons. V usage is TRBV2 and J usage is TRBJ1-2; weak D call: TRBD1 (6 bases). The sequence came from a man aged 25 to 45 with type 1 diabetes. The sequenced sample was naive CD4+ T cells from blood. The DNA of the CDR3 is TGTGCCAGTAACAGGGACGCCACCCGTGGCTACACCTTC. Residues: CASNRDATRGYTF.